This entry is about one TCR beta chain. These data belong to a study of blood T cell repertoires in COVID-19. Whole-study context: Samples of COVID-19 (acute and convalescent) were obtained from the United States, Italy and Spain.

The V gene's germline CDR1 is MNHEY and CDR2 SVGAGI. The CDR3 runs to 11 residues. Trimming removed 6 bases at V and 8 bases at J, with 10 bases between. As originally analysed: Counts of nucleated cells, estimated from reference gene primer amplification, were obtained. Produced via immunoSEQ multiplex PCR; TCRdb's table is partial and in-frame only. D and trimming were read from the DNA, whereas the V and J calls and clone size are those reported in that table. The sample shows roughly 100,000 clones, nearly 90% of them seen only once. This chain uses TRBV6-5 with TRBJ1-2; D might be TRBD1 (6 bases). The receptor was derived from a man aged 50-60 years with active COVID-19. Sequenced sample: peripheral blood. The CDR3 reads CASRQGQGYTF. CDR3 sequence (DNA): TGTGCCAGCAGACAGGGTCAGGGCTACACCTTC.